This T cell receptor beta chain was obtained from a study of cytomegalovirus exposure and HLA in healthy donors listed by TCRdb under 2017. Background on the whole study: An earlier analysis of 587 of the donors reported 250 to 300 Gb of sequence data and 117 million unique TCR beta sequences obtained from some 200 million T cells. The study used immunosequencing to profile the T cell repertoires of 666 subjects and linked those repertoires to cytomegalovirus serostatus. To study patterns of TCR occurrence, a later analysis re-analyzed previously published TCR beta repertoires from 600 to 750 donors and added high-resolution HLA genotyping. Besides the first cohort of roughly 700 subjects, a separate validation cohort made up of 120 or so different subjects was used. The study aimed to test whether signatures of past pathogen exposure could be identified by cataloging public T cell receptors. Among the roughly 400 genotyped donors, around 81% belonged to the genetic ancestry cluster associated with self-reported Caucasian donors. An early release that covered some 640 HLA-typed donors contained approximately 300 gigabases of sequencing data and 70 million to 100 million unique TCR sequences. The study combined high-throughput TCR immunosequencing, statistical association of individual TCRs with disease status, and machine learning to predict cytomegalovirus infection status. Five DR-DQ haplotypes were handled as single units for association and clustering because linkage in the cohort was strong. HLA typing included class I and class II loci at four-digit resolution. All discovery cohort repertoires had been generated using a single sequencing platform. An earlier analysis of around 640 of the donors used high-throughput TCR beta sequencing to judge whether each TCR beta V gene segment behaved as functional or pseudogenic. Across 300 to 500 genotyped donors of the cohort, an average of approximately 200,000 unique TCR beta nucleotide sequences per donor were sequenced, and roughly 18% of those sequences were non-productive. Rather than drawing on any new phenotypic data, the later analysis identified candidate immune exposures from TCR beta sequences and the way those sequences occurred across donors. A later genetic analysis used genome-wide SNP genotypes for about 55% of the 666 donors, treating that subset as a discovery cohort. The number of typed donors differed by locus: about 620-640 for A, B, C, DRB1 and DQB1; some 500 for DQA1; about 600 for DPA1; and 400 to 480 for DPB1. Alongside the repertoire data, information on donor age, sex, ethnicity and CMV serostatus was compiled. The research as a whole found: The presence/absence analyses assumed that sequencing depth was roughly uniform across donors, and that assumption may not be true. The study gave a list of around 170 TCR beta chains associated with cytomegalovirus. A group of highly shared sequence variants was considered likely to be a technical artifact of the sequencing pipeline. Because some donors lacked HLA typing at each locus, the association tests relied only on the typed subset. Specific HLA alleles were associated with roughly 17,000 TCR beta sequences at a false discovery rate of 0.05 in a later analysis. Correlated functional status among segregating V segments might reflect linkage disequilibrium, but an unknown experimental factor could not be ruled out. In a later analysis, most CMV-associated TCR beta chains were found to appear HLA-restricted, with HLA associations seemingly driven largely by CMV exposure. According to a later analysis, TCR association rates differed among HLA loci, with DRB1 alleles showing the most associated TCRs and HLA-C alleles showing the fewest. In both the original and validation cohorts, the classifier was reported to diagnose cytomegalovirus status with high specificity and sensitivity. In a later analysis, several top co-occurrence clusters were reported to appear linked to parvovirus B19, influenza, CMV and Epstein-Barr virus. Approximately 18 rarely observed V segments, including chromosome 9 orphons, were excluded from the earlier analysis of almost 600 of the donors because counts were too low. In vitro tests confirmed that three of the cytomegalovirus-associated TCR beta chains recognize cytomegalovirus antigens. According to the authors, the approach could potentially be generalized to other disease states and immunological phenotypes. Most TCR sequences were seen in very few donors, while some public TCRs were found in many individuals. An earlier analysis of 450 to 750 of the donors showed that most TCR beta V segments appeared in productive rearrangements either about 90% or about 30% of the time, which broadly matched IMGT annotations. A further reported finding was that TCR beta sequences accurately predicted the HLA-A and HLA-B alleles for most subjects in the first cohort. The only immune exposure information available for the cohort was CMV serostatus. Assigning TCR associations to individual alleles was difficult when HLA alleles, especially DR and DQ, strongly co-occurred. In a later analysis, HLA-associated TCR beta chains were found to be more clonally expanded and to have lower generation probabilities than equally common non-associated chains. A later genetic analysis reported fewer N-insertions in productive TCRs among donors in an Asian-associated ancestry cluster than the roughly 620-donor mean. In this cohort, only TCR beta chains were sequenced, and detectable features were limited by the absence of alpha or paired-chain data. An association between a missense DCLRE1C variant and V-gene and J-gene trimming of TCR beta chains was found in a later genetic analysis and replicated in an independent cohort. Because the 87-base-pair reads could not distinguish some IMGT-functional V segments, including TRBV6-2 and TRBV6-3, those segments were excluded.

The method was the immunoSEQ multiplex PCR assay. For the multiplex PCR, a mixture combining 60 forward primers for TCR Vbeta segments and 13 reverse primers for TCR Jbeta segments was used. A multiplex PCR assay on genomic DNA amplified the CDR3 region of rearranged TCR beta genes. On the Illumina HiSeq System, the amplified TCR beta libraries were sequenced as 87-base-pair reads. The authors' analysis ran thus. A later analysis tallied 75 million to 95 million unique TCR beta chains across the 666 repertoires, and some 10 million of those chains were shared by two or more donors. A nearest-neighbor algorithm error-corrected the raw reads and collapsed the reads into unique sequences, merging closely related sequences to remove PCR and sequencing errors. CDR3 sequences were aligned to IMGT reference sequences to assign V, D and J gene segments. For a sequence to be retained, a match of at least six nucleotides to both a V gene segment and a J gene segment was required. A rearrangement was called productive if the CDR3 had no stop codons and remained in frame with V and J, and every other rearrangement was called non-productive. CDR3 was defined by IMGT convention, running from the second conserved V-encoded cysteine to the conserved J-encoded phenylalanine. In an earlier analysis of around 540 of the donors, sequences lacking an unambiguous match to a single V gene segment were excluded. An earlier analysis of around 600 of the donors classified V segments as functional when productive rearrangements were above 56.7% and as segregating when the standard deviation between donors was above 5%. A statistical classification framework was built to diagnose cytomegalovirus status from the catalog of TCR beta chain sequences. In a later analysis, V and J genes were assigned by comparing TCR nucleotide sequences against IMGT/GENE-DB human TR gene sequences. A later analysis assigned CDR3 sequences and most-parsimonious VDJ recombination scenarios with the TCRdist pipeline. In a later analysis, each TCR beta chain was defined by its CDR3 amino acid sequence together with its V-gene family, and reads lacking a unique V-gene family were excluded. To address suspected cross-contamination and a sequencing artifact, a later analysis removed 592 highly shared, low-generation-probability nucleotide sequences. For each public chain, a later analysis derived a clonal expansion index from normalized ranks of inferred template counts within each repertoire. A later analysis computed generation probabilities with a VDJ recombination model fitted to out-of-frame rearrangements, and checked the results against IGoR. Hypergeometric tests were used in a later analysis to score TCR-TCR, TCR-HLA and TCR-CMV co-occurrence, with a repertoire-size bias correction applied to the TCR pairs. A later analysis estimated false discovery rates by permuting HLA or CMV assignments 20 times. In a later analysis, co-occurring TCRs were grouped using DBSCAN, and TCRdist sequence similarity was added for clustering within HLA-allele-positive subsets. Co-occurrence clustering excluded repertoires with fewer than 30,000 or more than 120,000 public chains, plus five with anomalous nucleotide sharing. TCRdb stores this immuneACCESS table with in-frame sequences only. Part of the clones is absent; in the studies checked, under half of the shortfall reflects unresolved V genes, and no reason is known for the rest. From that table come the V and J calls and clone size; the DNA was used to work out D and trimming. In this sample the table shows roughly 120,000 clones, around 81% of which occur a single time. The ten largest account for over 2% of the sample.

Including the terminal cysteine and phenylalanine, the CDR3 comprises 16 residues. The read is trimmed to its CDR3 DNA, 48 bases read in frame from base 1. V drops 5 bases and J drops 1 base, leaving 15 bases in between. CDR1 and CDR2 are read off the germline V gene (reference sequence) as LNHDA and SQIVND. Regarding this clone: Its antigen remains undetermined. No base qualities exist here, and no much larger clone lies one base off it.

In total, roughly 710 healthy bone marrow donors made up the cohort. All cohort members were sampled while nominally healthy, although unrecorded immune exposures were likely present. The donor tested CMV seronegative and was one of the 352 seronegative cohort members. A peripheral blood sample was provided by each donor, and peripheral blood mononuclear cells were used for TCR beta sequencing. Genomic DNA was extracted from the blood cell samples with the Qiagen DNeasy Blood Extraction Kit. The sequence is built from TRBV19 and TRBJ1-5; no D gene call is confident. The TCR comes from a woman aged 25 to 45 in good health and CMV-seronegative. The material sequenced was PBMCs. The DNA sequence follows: TGTGCCAGTAGTTCGATCTTTCAACAGAGCAATCAGCCCCAGCATTTT. Its protein is CASSSIFQQSNQPQHF.